The text below deals with one T cell receptor (beta chain). What antigen it recognizes has not been identified. There are no base qualities to consult, and no much larger clone falls within one base. The immunoSEQ Assay was the method used to sequence TCRbeta CDR3 regions. After extraction, genomic DNA underwent amplification by bias-controlled multiplex PCR, followed by high-throughput sequencing. The source study handled its data this way. To quantify the absolute abundance of each unique TCRbeta CDR3 region, sequences were collapsed and filtered. Usable DNA was measured by amplifying reference genes present in all nucleated cells, and TCRbeta template counts were normalized to that usable DNA to estimate T cell fraction. Repertoire TCRs were annotated as SARS-CoV-2-specific by exact matching of V gene, CDR3 amino acid sequence and J gene to a known reactive TCR set. The reference SARS-CoV-2 TCR set was derived from MIRA and filtered for enrichment in COVID-19-positive ImmuneCODE repertoires, a step that removed public or cross-reactive TCRs. Using the MIRA antigens, annotated TCRs were further analysed by specific ORF or by position within an ORF. Depth was the summed frequency of annotated unique rearrangements, while breadth was defined as annotated unique rearrangements over total unique productive rearrangements. TCR breadth was compared between groups using two-sided Wilcoxon rank-sum tests. TCRdb holds this immuneACCESS table with in-frame rearrangements only. Some clones are missing; in checked studies, unresolved V genes explain under half, and the rest has no known cause. The V and J calls and clone size were taken over from that table, and D and trimming were inferred from the DNA. The sample includes around 450,000 clones, with around 91% observed a single time. The ten largest clones add up to roughly 4.3% of the sample.

What this sample's treatment or condition label stands for: around 19 received Ad26.COV2.S at low or high dose, single or two shots; a few received placebo; per-sample allocation not given. Repertoires of vaccine and placebo recipients were sequenced from samples collected on day 63 after the first injection. Cohort 1b enrolled 20 to 30 adults aged 18-55 years at a single site in Boston, USA, between 29 July and 7 August 2020. As a vaccine, Ad26.COV2.S was a replication-incompetent adenovirus type 26 vector that expressed a prefusion-stabilized SARS-CoV-2 spike protein derived from the original Wuhan strain. V and J are trimmed by 5 bases and 2 bases, and the gene matches miss 9 bases of the junction. Its CDR3 holds 16 amino acids, cysteine through phenylalanine. Left in the record is the CDR3 DNA by itself, 48 bases read in frame from the first base. CDR1 and CDR2 were assigned from the germline V gene as MNHEY and SVGEGT.

The sample comes from a study of Ad26.COV2.S vaccination and SARS-CoV-2 variants (dated by TCRdb to 2020 to 2022). The study in broad terms: Donors in the vaccine arm were drawn from COV1001, a multicentre, randomized, double-blind, placebo-controlled phase I-IIa trial testing Ad26.COV2.S in healthy adults. TCRbeta repertoire sequencing served as the tool for gauging how specific and how broad the SARS-CoV-2-reactive T cell receptors were following Ad26.COV2.S vaccination. A total of some 30 samples were included in the TCR-sequenced set, comprising roughly 19 Ad26.COV2.S vaccine recipients, 5 placebo recipients and 8 SARS-CoV-2 convalescent individuals. Blinding of investigators to trial group allocation was maintained during experiments and outcome assessment. Trial participants were randomized into five groups of five: low-dose or high-dose Ad26.COV2.S given once or twice, or placebo on both occasions. Ad26.COV2.S was administered intramuscularly at 5 x 10^10 or 1 x 10^11 viral particles, either as a single shot or as two shots given 56 days apart.

Points the paper makes about the study in general: The study lacked the statistical power to compare responses across vaccine doses or regimens. Spike-specific TCR breadth was higher in Ad26.COV2.S recipients than in placebo recipients (P = 0.0014). Comparable non-spike TCR breadth was observed between vaccine and placebo recipients, consistent with only spike being contained in the vaccine. After vaccination, spike-specific CD8+ and CD4+ T cell responses were reported to show substantial breadth. The authors noted that total T cell responses may have been underestimated by the TCR breadth and depth analyses.

Here the chain combines TRBV6-2 or TRBV6-3 and TRBJ2-1; 7 of the junction bases match TRBD2. The input for sequencing was peripheral blood, taken in a trial of Ad26.COV2.S vaccine versus placebo. The TCR comes from a person between 18 and 65 years old who received the Ad26.COV2.S COVID-19 vaccine or a placebo. The CDR3 protein sequence reads: CASSDEAGAPYNEQFF. The DNA sequence is TGTGCCAGCAGTGACGAGGCGGGAGCGCCCTACAATGAGCAGTTCTTC.